This T cell receptor beta chain emerged from a study of post-analysis software for immune sequencing data. Turning to the study itself: Secondary progressive, relapsing-remitting and progressive-relapsing multiple sclerosis were among the included disease courses.

cDNA libraries of TCR beta carried unique molecular identifiers. About 500,000 cDNA molecules were obtained per 1 to 10 million input T cells. In TCRdb, the PCR reads were re-called with MiXCR into one record per CDR3 protein. The sample contains about 200,000 distinct CDR3 sequences, around 29% of which appear only once. Details on this clonotype: The antigen is not known.

CDR3 length equals 12 residues. Germline CDR1 MNHEY, CDR2 SVGEGT. V lost 0 bases, J lost 11 bases, and 10 bases lay in between. Findings and caveats of the study: Normalized Chao1 diversity in multiple sclerosis patients fell significantly below that of controls. Patients carried four or five TRBV segments more frequently than controls did, and TRBV5-6, TRBV5-1 and TRBV20-1 were among them.

This receptor was taken from a girl between 2 and 17 years old with multiple sclerosis. Sequenced: blood. V and J are TRBV6-2 or TRBV6-3 and TRBJ2-5; D not certain. The CDR3 nucleotides are TGTGCCAGCAGTTACTCGTACAATGAGCAGTACTTC. This gives the protein CASSYSYNEQYF.